This T cell receptor (beta chain) was obtained from a study of naive and memory T cell subsets. V shed 5 bases and J shed 6 bases, with 11 bases lying between them. Germline CDR1 is LGHNT and CDR2 is FRNRAP. The CDR3 contains 13 residues. The beta constant-region primer was an equimolar mix of two oligonucleotides covering TRBC1 and TRBC2. Four rounds of PCR amplified the ligated cDNA using nested alpha and beta constant-region primers plus SP2. In TCRdb, the UMI-ligation and nested PCR reads were re-called with MiXCR into one record per CDR3 protein. The sample shows 25,000 to 40,000 distinct CDR3 sequences, 15% to 20% of them seen only once.

The specimen sequenced was effector memory CD4+ T cells from blood. Subset denoted: effector memory, CD45RA- CD27-. This TCR was recovered from a human donor in good health. The chain joins TRBV12-5 to TRBJ2-1; D tentatively fits TRBD1 or TRBD2 (5 bases each). DNA for the CDR3: TGTGCTAGTGGTCTCTGGGACGGCAATGAGCAGTTCTTC. Translating it yields CASGLWDGNEQFF. The variable domain in full, completed from reference TRBV12-5 and TRBJ2-1, reads DARVTQTPRHKVTEMGQEVTMRCQPILGHNTVFWYRQTMMQGLELLAYFRNRAPLDDSGMPKDRFSAEMPDATLATLKIQPSEPRDSAVYFCASGLWDGNEQFFGPGTRLTVL.